This record concerns one T cell receptor (beta chain) sequence. Original data processing: Counts of nucleated cells, estimated from reference gene primer amplification, were obtained. Data came from immunoSEQ multiplex PCR; TCRdb stores just in-frame clones and leaves some out. The V and J calls and the clone size are those of that table, but D and trimming were determined from the DNA. The table shows 160,000 or so clones, with about four fifths occurring only once. Trimming removed 5 bases from V and 7 bases from J; junction bases left unmatched: 16. From germline, CDR1 is SEHNR and CDR2 FQNEAQ (reference sequence). This CDR3 contains 16 residues. The record originates from a study of blood T cell repertoires in COVID-19. The wider study: Collection of acute and convalescent COVID-19 samples took place in the United States, Italy and Spain. T cells, B-cell-depleted T cells, or PBMCs supplied cDNA or gDNA.

What was sequenced was peripheral blood. The chain is built from TRBV7-9 and TRBJ2-7; TRBD2 agrees at 8 bases. The receptor comes from a man between 65 and 85 years old with active or convalescent COVID-19. The CDR3 spells CASSTVKRGLAEEQYF. The CDR3 nucleotides read TGTGCCAGCAGCACCGTAAAGCGGGGGCTCGCGGAGGAGCAGTACTTC.